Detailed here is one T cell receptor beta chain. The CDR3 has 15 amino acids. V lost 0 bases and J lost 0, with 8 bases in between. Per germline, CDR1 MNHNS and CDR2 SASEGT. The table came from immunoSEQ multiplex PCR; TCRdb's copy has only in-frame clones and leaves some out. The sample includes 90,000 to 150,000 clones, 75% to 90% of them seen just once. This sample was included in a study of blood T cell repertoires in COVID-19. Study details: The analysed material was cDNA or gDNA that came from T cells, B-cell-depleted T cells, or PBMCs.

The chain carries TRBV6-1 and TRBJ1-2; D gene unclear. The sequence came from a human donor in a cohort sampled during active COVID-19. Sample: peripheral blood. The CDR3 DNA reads TGTGCCAGCAGTGAAGCGTGGGAGTCTAACTATGGCTACACCTTC. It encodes CASSEAWESNYGYTF.